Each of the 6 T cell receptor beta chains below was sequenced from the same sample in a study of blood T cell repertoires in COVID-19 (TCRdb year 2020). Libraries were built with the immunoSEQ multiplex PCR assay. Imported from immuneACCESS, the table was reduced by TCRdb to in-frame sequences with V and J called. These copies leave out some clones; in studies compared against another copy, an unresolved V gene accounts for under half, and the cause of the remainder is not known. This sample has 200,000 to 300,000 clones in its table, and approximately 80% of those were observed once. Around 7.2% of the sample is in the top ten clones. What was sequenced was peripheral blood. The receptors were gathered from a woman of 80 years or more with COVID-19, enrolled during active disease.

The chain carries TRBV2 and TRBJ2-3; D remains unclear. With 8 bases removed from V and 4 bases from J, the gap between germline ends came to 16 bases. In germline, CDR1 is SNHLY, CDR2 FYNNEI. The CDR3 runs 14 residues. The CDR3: CASQVNTIADTQYF. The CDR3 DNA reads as TGTGCCAGCCAGGTCAATACGATTGCAGATACGCAGTATTTT.

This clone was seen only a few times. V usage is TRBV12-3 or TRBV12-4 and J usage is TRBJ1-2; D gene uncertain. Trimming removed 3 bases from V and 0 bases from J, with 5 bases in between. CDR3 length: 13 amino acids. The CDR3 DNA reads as TGTGCCAGCAGTTTGGCCGCTAACTATGGCTACACCTTC. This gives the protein CASSLAANYGYTF.

This CDR3 reads CATSDSGTGGFNEQFF. CDR3 coding DNA: TGTGCCACCAGTGATTCCGGGACAGGGGGATTCAATGAGCAGTTCTTC. The V call is TRBV24-1, the J call TRBJ2-1; TRBD1 matches 11 bases. J was trimmed by 6 bases and V by 2 bases; bases with no gene match: 5. The CDR3 covers 16 residues. CDR1 is KGHDR and CDR2 is SFDVKD in the germline V gene.

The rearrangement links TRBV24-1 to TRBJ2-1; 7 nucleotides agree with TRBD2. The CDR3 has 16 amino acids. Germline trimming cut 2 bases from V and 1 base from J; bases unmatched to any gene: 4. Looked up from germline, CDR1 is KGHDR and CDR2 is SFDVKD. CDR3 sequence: CATSDWLAGSYNEQFF. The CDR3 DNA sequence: TGTGCCACCAGTGATTGGTTAGCGGGTTCCTACAATGAGCAGTTCTTC.

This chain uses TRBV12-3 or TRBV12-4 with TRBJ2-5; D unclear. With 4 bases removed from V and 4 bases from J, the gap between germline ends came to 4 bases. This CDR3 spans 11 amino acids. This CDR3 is CASSSLETQYF. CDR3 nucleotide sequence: TGTGCCAGCAGTTCTTTAGAGACCCAGTACTTC.

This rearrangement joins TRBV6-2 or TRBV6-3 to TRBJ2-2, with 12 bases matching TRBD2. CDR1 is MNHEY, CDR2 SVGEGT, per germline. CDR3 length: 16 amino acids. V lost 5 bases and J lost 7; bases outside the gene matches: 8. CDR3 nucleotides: TGTGCCAGCAGTGCGTCGACTAGCGGGAGCCTCGGGGAGCTGTTTTTT. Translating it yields CASSASTSGSLGELFF.